These 15 T cell receptor beta chains share one sample of origin, sequenced in a study of Tregs in tolerant kidney transplant recipients. Profiled with immunoSEQ multiplex PCR; TCRdb holds only in-frame clones, not every one. The sample carries some 68,000 clones, around 84% recorded once. Sequenced input: CD4+ T cells from blood. All receptors come from a human donor in good health.

The rearrangement uses TRBV18 and TRBJ1-2; tentative D call: TRBD1 (5 bases). The CDR3 has 12 residues. V was trimmed by 3 bases and J by 8 bases, leaving 10 bases between them. The germline V gene has CDR1 KGHSH and CDR2 LQKENI. The CDR3 DNA reads TGTGCCAGCTCACCGCAGGGTGACGGCTACACCTTC. It codes for CASSPQGDGYTF.

V and J are TRBV10-3 and TRBJ1-2; 10 bases match TRBD1. Germline trimming cut 2 bases from V and 6 bases from J; bases unmatched to any gene: 6. The CDR3 length is 15 residues. Germline V CDR1 and CDR2: ENHRY, SYGVKD. CDR3 sequence reads: CAISEAGQGFDGYTF. CDR3 nucleotides: TGTGCCATCAGTGAGGCGGGACAGGGGTTCGATGGCTACACCTTC.

This rearrangement joins TRBV5-6 to TRBJ1-2; 10 positions agree with TRBD1. V lost 3 bases and J lost 10; bases outside the gene matches: 9. Germline V gene sequence: CDR1 SGHDT, CDR2 YYEEEE. The CDR3 is made up of 14 amino acids. The CDR3 loop is CASSSPGQGLPYTF. CDR3 bases: TGTGCCAGCAGCTCACCGGGACAGGGGCTCCCCTACACCTTC.

The V gene is TRBV7-9, the J gene TRBJ2-5; D is ambiguous. The CDR3 is 15 amino acids. V was cut by 5 bases and J by 2 bases, with 15 bases left in between. CDR1 is SEHNR and CDR2 is FQNEAQ in the germline V gene (reference sequence). CDR3 sequence reads: CASSVLGAWQETQYF. In nucleotides, the CDR3 is TGTGCCAGCAGCGTCCTCGGAGCATGGCAAGAGACCCAGTACTTC.

J is TRBJ2-7 and V is TRBV4-3, with 7 bases matching TRBD1. This CDR3 has 15 amino acids. The germline CDR1 and CDR2 sequences are LGHNA and YSLEER. V lost 0 bases and J lost 2; bases outside the gene matches: 4. CDR3: CASSQEAQGAYEQYF. DNA of the CDR3: TGCGCCAGCAGCCAAGAGGCCCAGGGGGCCTACGAGCAGTACTTC.

The chain recombines TRBV6-5 with TRBJ1-1; no firm D call. The V gene's germline CDR1 is MNHEY and CDR2 SVGAGI. With 7 bases removed from V and 1 base from J, the gap between germline ends came to 10 bases. The CDR3 covers 13 residues. In nucleotides, the CDR3 is TGTGCCAGCATTTCGCCGGGGAACACTGAAGCTTTCTTT. Translation gives CASISPGNTEAFF.

The V call is TRBV5-1, the J call TRBJ2-3; 10 bases are a match to TRBD2. This CDR3 spans 18 amino acids. V was pared by 0 bases and J by 1 base, with 8 bases of the junction left unmatched. CDR1 is SGHRS, CDR2 YFSETQ, per germline. CDR3 sequence: CASSLATLAGEGTDTQYF. The CDR3, as DNA: TGCGCCAGCAGCTTGGCCACTCTAGCGGGAGAGGGCACAGATACGCAGTATTTT.

The chain couples TRBV19 to TRBJ2-7; 12 bases line up with TRBD2. The CDR3 contains 16 residues. The ends lost 4 bases at V and 1 base at J; junction bases unmatched: 5. Germline CDR1 LNHDA, CDR2 SQIVND (reference sequence). Here the CDR3 DNA reads TGTGCCAGTAGTAAGCTGGGACTAGCGGGTTCCTACGAGCAGTACTTC. This codes for CASSKLGLAGSYEQYF.

The rearrangement joins TRBV27 to TRBJ2-7, with 7 bases fitting TRBD1. V lost 2 bases to trimming and J lost 4 bases; unmatched junction nucleotides: 5. Germline values: CDR1 MNHEY, CDR2 SMNVEV (reference sequence). The CDR3 sequence is 14 residues long. The chain's CDR3 is CASSLRGRGYEQYF. Written as DNA, the CDR3 is TGTGCCAGCAGTTTAAGGGGGCGCGGATACGAGCAGTACTTC.

The chain is built from TRBV6-5 and TRBJ2-7; weak D call: TRBD1 (6 bases). V was cut by 5 bases and J by 2 bases, with 13 bases left in between. The CDR3 runs 14 residues. Looked up from germline, CDR1 is MNHEY and CDR2 is SVGAGI. The chain's CDR3 is CASSPRQVAYEQYF. In nucleotides, the CDR3 is TGTGCCAGCAGTCCAAGACAGGTGGCCTACGAGCAGTACTTC.

This rearrangement joins TRBV4-1 to TRBJ1-2, with 7 positions matching TRBD1. The CDR3 has 13 amino acids. Germline CDR1 is MGHRA and CDR2 is YSYEKL. The junction had 5 bases not matched to a gene; V was cut back by 6 bases and J by 4 bases. Written as DNA, the CDR3 is TGCGCCAGCAGGCAAACAGGGGTCTATGGCTACACCTTC. It specifies CASRQTGVYGYTF.

V usage is TRBV28 and J usage is TRBJ2-7; a weak D match, TRBD2 (5 bases). The CDR3 runs 16 residues. Trimming cost V 3 bases and J 2 bases, with 17 bases left between them. From germline, CDR1 is MDHEN and CDR2 SYDVKM. The CDR3 is CASSFDFEGLTYEQYF. The CDR3 region has the DNA TGTGCCAGCAGTTTTGATTTTGAGGGATTAACCTACGAGCAGTACTTC.

This chain joins TRBV7-6 and TRBJ2-2; tentatively, D is TRBD2 (6 bases). CDR3 length equals 15 residues. The V gene lost 5 bases and the J gene lost 0 bases, with 10 bases spanning the gap. The germline V gene encodes CDR1 SGHVS and CDR2 FNYEAQ. CDR3 DNA sequence: TGTGCCAGCAGCCAGAGACTAGCGAACACCGGGGAGCTGTTTTTT. Encoded protein: CASSQRLANTGELFF.

The chain links TRBV19 to TRBJ1-4; 7 nucleotides match TRBD1. Germline V gene sequence: CDR1 LNHDA, CDR2 SQIVND (reference sequence). Losses at the gene ends were 11 bases for V and 7 bases for J; bases not matched to a gene: 10. The CDR3 has 13 amino acids. The chain's CDR3 is CASGRGLVEKLFF. The CDR3 DNA reads TGTGCCTCGGGGAGGGGGCTTGTTGAAAAACTGTTTTTT.

The chain has TRBV25-1 and TRBJ2-3; no clear D. Germline assignment: CDR1 MGHDK and CDR2 SYGVNS. This CDR3 region has 15 residues. The ends were cut back, 1 base at V and 2 bases at J, with 10 bases in the middle. The CDR3 coding sequence is TGTGCCAGCAGTGAATGGGCAGATTACACAGATACGCAGTATTTT. It is translated as CASSEWADYTDTQYF.